A selection of T cell receptor beta chains follows, all from one sample in a study of identical twins. TCRdb re-called the 5' RACE reads through MiXCR, storing one row per CDR3 protein. Seen here are 700,000 or so distinct CDR3 sequences, 8.5% to 9% observed once, and the top ten hold 0.75% to 1%. These data were likewise used in another study, on yellow fever vaccine responses in identical twins.

Sequencing was carried out using PBMCs. The receptor source for this set is a woman between 18 and 30 years old in good health. CDR3s include the opening cysteine and the closing phenylalanine or tryptophan. The D gene is left open where the match is weak. The size field is filled for only some rows; it gives once, few, many or a size class.

TGCGCCAGCAGCTTGGGGTTCGGGGGATCGGATACGCAGTATTTT	CASSLGFGGSDTQYF	.	many	TRBV5-1	TRBJ2-3
TGTGCCAGCAGCTGGGGGGATCTCGGGGAGCTGTTTTTT	CASSWGDLGELFF	.	many	TRBV7-9	TRBJ2-2
TGTGCCAGCGCTGCCAAAAAGGGGATGTTGGGCCAAGAGACCCAGTACTTC	CASAAKKGMLGQETQYF	.	few	TRBV6-1	TRBJ2-5
TGTGCCAGCAGTTTAGGGGTTGGGACAGCTTCATACGAGCAGTACTTC	CASSLGVGTASYEQYF	TRBD1	once	TRBV27	TRBJ2-7
TGCGCCAGCAGCCGTACCAGGGGGCAAGGAGATACGCAGTATTTT	CASSRTRGQGDTQYF	TRBD1	many	TRBV4-1	TRBJ2-3
TGTGCCAGCAGTTTAGAAGGCGGGGGGGGAAACAATGAGCAGTTCTTC	CASSLEGGGGNNEQFF	TRBD2	few	TRBV12-3/TRBV12-4	TRBJ2-1
TGTGCCAGCAGTTTAGCCAATCTACAGGTGTCCCAGGCTTTCTTT	CASSLANLQVSQAFF	.	.	TRBV12-3/TRBV12-4	TRBJ1-1
TGCAGTGCTAGCTACAGGAGCTACGAGCAGTACTTC	CSASYRSYEQYF	.	few	TRBV20-1	TRBJ2-7
TGTGCCAGCAGTTTACCCCCGGGACAGGGGGCACTTGAGCAGTACTTC	CASSLPPGQGALEQYF	TRBD1	.	TRBV6-5	TRBJ2-7
TGTGCCGGTCAGCGGACTAGCGGGAGTAATGAGCAGTTCTTC	CAGQRTSGSNEQFF	TRBD2	many	TRBV6-2/TRBV6-3	TRBJ2-1
TGCAGCGTTGGGATGAGGGGGACCTACGAGCAGTACTTC	CSVGMRGTYEQYF	.	few	TRBV29-1	TRBJ2-7
TGTGCCAGCAGTTACACGCGGGGGGTGGACTACGAGCAGTACTTC	CASSYTRGVDYEQYF	TRBD2	many	TRBV6-2/TRBV6-3	TRBJ2-7
TGTGCCAGCAGCCCTCTAGCGGGGGCCGCGGATACGCAGTATTTT	CASSPLAGAADTQYF	TRBD2	many	TRBV7-2	TRBJ2-3
TGTGCCAGCACCCGAGGGGGGTTTAGCACAGATACGCAGTATTTT	CASTRGGFSTDTQYF	.	few	TRBV28	TRBJ2-3
TGTGCCAGCCAGACTAGCGAGCCCTACAATGAGCAGTTCTTC	CASQTSEPYNEQFF	TRBD2	.	TRBV6-1	TRBJ2-1
TGTGCCACCACGCTCAGGGCGTTGGCCGGGGAGCTGTTTTTT	CATTLRALAGELFF	.	few	TRBV6-1	TRBJ2-2
TGTGCCATCAGTGTTTCGGACCGTGGCACAGATACGCAGTATTTT	CAISVSDRGTDTQYF	.	few	TRBV10-3	TRBJ2-3
TGTGCCAGCAGCTTAAGGCCCGGCTCCTACAATGAGCAGTTCTTC	CASSLRPGSYNEQFF	.	many	TRBV7-2	TRBJ2-1
TGTGCCAGCAGTTACTCCGGACAGGGGGCTCAGTACTTC	CASSYSGQGAQYF	TRBD1	many	TRBV6-5	TRBJ2-7
TGTGCCAGCAGCTCCGGGACTAGCGGGACCTTTGCCGGGGAGCTGTTTTTT	CASSSGTSGTFAGELFF	TRBD2	many	TRBV7-2	TRBJ2-2
TGCGCCAGCAGGACAGGGGGCCACACTGAAGCTTTCTTT	CASRTGGHTEAFF	TRBD1	many	TRBV4-1	TRBJ1-1
TGTGCCAGCAGCAAAGGTAGAGGGGACAGCGATCAGCCCCAGCATTTT	CASSKGRGDSDQPQHF	.	.	TRBV21-1	TRBJ1-5
TGCGCCAGCAGCAATGGACGGACAGAGAACTATGGCTACACCTTC	CASSNGRTENYGYTF	.	.	TRBV5-1	TRBJ1-2
TGTGCCAGCAGCGCACCTGGGTATGCGGAGACCCAGTACTTC	CASSAPGYAETQYF	.	.	TRBV7-9	TRBJ2-5
TGCAGCGTTAACAGCGGGAGTCATTTCTATGAGCAGTTCTTC	CSVNSGSHFYEQFF	TRBD2	.	TRBV29-1	TRBJ2-1
TGTGCCAGCAGACGACAGGGGGCCGGGGAGACCCAGCATTTT	CASRRQGAGETQHF	TRBD1	.	TRBV7-2	TRBJ1-5
TGTGCCAGCAGTTCCCACCAACTAGCGGGGGGGCCTGGCACAGATACGCAGTATTTT	CASSSHQLAGGPGTDTQYF	TRBD2	many	TRBV6-5	TRBJ2-3
TGTGCCACCAGCAAGGCTAGCGGGAGGGTCCTCAATGAGCAGTTCTTC	CATSKASGRVLNEQFF	TRBD2	few	TRBV15	TRBJ2-1
TGTGCCAGCAGCTTAGGAGCTAGCGGGAGTGGTTACAATGAGCAGTTCTTC	CASSLGASGSGYNEQFF	TRBD2	few	TRBV7-9	TRBJ2-1
TGTGCCAGCAGGTCATTGACAGGGACAAATGAAAAACTGTTTTTT	CASRSLTGTNEKLFF	TRBD1	.	TRBV9	TRBJ1-4
TGTGCCATCAGTGAGTCGTCCGGGCCCCAGCATTTT	CAISESSGPQHF	.	many	TRBV10-3	TRBJ1-5
TGTGCCAGCCAAGAGAGGGTTGGGGAGCAGTTCTTC	CASQERVGEQFF	.	once	TRBV14	TRBJ2-1
TGTGCCAGCACCCTTAAGAATGAGCAGTTCTTC	CASTLKNEQFF	.	few	TRBV7-2	TRBJ2-1
TGCAGCGTTTCACGACAGGTCGCGAGGGAAGCTTTCTTT	CSVSRQVAREAFF	.	few	TRBV29-1	TRBJ1-1
TGCAGTGCCTTACAGGGGACAAGCTCGCAGAATAAACTGTTTTTT	CSALQGTSSQNKLFF	TRBD1	many	TRBV20-1	TRBJ1-4
TGTGCCATTACAGGGGTAGGGGGATCCTACAATGAGCAGTTCTTC	CAITGVGGSYNEQFF	TRBD1	many	TRBV10-3	TRBJ2-1
TGTGCCAGTGGGAATTGGAATGAGCAGTTCTTC	CASGNWNEQFF	.	many	TRBV28	TRBJ2-1
TGTGCCAGCAGCAGTAGCGGGGCCTCCTACAATGAGCAGTTCTTC	CASSSSGASYNEQFF	TRBD2	few	TRBV7-6	TRBJ2-1
TGCAGTGCTAGTACTAGGGTAGGGGAAAAACTGTTTTTT	CSASTRVGEKLFF	.	.	TRBV20-1	TRBJ1-4
TGCGCCAGCAGCTTGGGCCCCCTTGGACAGGGTAGCTCAGATACGCAGTATTTT	CASSLGPLGQGSSDTQYF	TRBD1	.	TRBV5-1	TRBJ2-3
TGTGCCTCACGAGACGGGACAGGTTTTTATGAGACCCAGTACTTC	CASRDGTGFYETQYF	TRBD1	few	TRBV28	TRBJ2-5
TGTGCCAGCAGCTTAAAGATGACTCCGAGCTCCTACGAGCAGTACTTC	CASSLKMTPSSYEQYF	.	.	TRBV11-2	TRBJ2-7
TGTGCTAGTGGTATGAGCCTCCGAGAGCAGTACTTC	CASGMSLREQYF	.	.	TRBV12-5	TRBJ2-7
TGTGCCAGCACTCTATACCTCTACGAGCAGTACTTC	CASTLYLYEQYF	.	.	TRBV2	TRBJ2-7
TGTGCCAGCAGCCGACAGGGTGCTGGGGCCAACGTCCTGACTTTC	CASSRQGAGANVLTF	TRBD1	few	TRBV11-1	TRBJ2-6
TGTGCCAGCAGGAACGGGCTACTAGCGACCTACGAGCAGTACTTC	CASRNGLLATYEQYF	TRBD2	.	TRBV2	TRBJ2-7
TGTGCCAGCAGCCAGGGACTGTTGGGTGGCTACACCTTC	CASSQGLLGGYTF	.	.	TRBV27	TRBJ1-2
TGTGCCAGCAGCCAAGGGTCGGGAAACTATGGCTACACCTTC	CASSQGSGNYGYTF	.	once	TRBV3-1	TRBJ1-2
TGCAGTGCTAGACCGGGCCCTGAAGCTTTCTTT	CSARPGPEAFF	.	many	TRBV20-1	TRBJ1-1
TGTGCTAGTGGTCGGACCGGGACAGGGGATTCCTACGAGCAGTACTTC	CASGRTGTGDSYEQYF	TRBD1	.	TRBV12-5	TRBJ2-7